The 18 T cell receptor beta chains presented below share a single source sample, sequenced in a study of beta chain features in type 1 diabetes. The investigators reverse transcribed all of the isolated RNA, so they sequenced expressed TCRB transcripts. This table comes from immunoSEQ multiplex PCR, and its TCRdb copy is limited to in-frame clones, with some not included. The sample shows about 220,000 clones, approximately 10% of them seen only once. The material sequenced was central memory CD4+ T cells from blood. The receptors derive from a man aged 18-30 years in good health.

The genes are TRBV5-1 and TRBJ2-1; 9 nucleotides align to TRBD2. The CDR3 consists of 15 residues. Germline CDR1 is SGHRS and CDR2 is YFSETQ. Trimming cost V 0 bases and J 7 bases; bases outside gene matches: 5. The CDR3 bases are TGCGCCAGCAGCTTGGTAGTTAGCGGGAGAAATGAGCAGTTCTTC. Translated, it gives CASSLVVSGRNEQFF. Using reference TRBV5-1 and TRBJ2-1 for the parts outside the CDR3, the full variable domain is KAGVTQTPRYLIKTRGQQVTLSCSPISGHRSVSWYQQTPGQGLQFLFEYFSETQRNKGNFPGRFSGRQFSNSRSEMNVSTLELGDSALYLCASSLVVSGRNEQFFGPGTRLTVL.

CDR3 sequence (DNA): TGTGCCAGCAGCGTAGCAGGGGGGGCCGGCGAGCAGTACTTC. Amino acids: CASSVAGGAGEQYF. V and J are TRBV9 and TRBJ2-7; D is perhaps TRBD1 or TRBD2 (7 bases each). The CDR3 is made up of 14 amino acids. V was pared by 0 bases and J by 6 bases, with 13 bases between. Germline V lookup: CDR1 SGDLS, CDR2 YYNGEE. The whole variable domain, remainder taken from reference TRBV9 and TRBJ2-7, is DSGVTQTPKHLITATGQRVTLRCSPRSGDLSVYWYQQSLDQGLQFLIQYYNGEERAKGNILERFSAQQFPDLHSELNLSSLELGDSALYFCASSVAGGAGEQYFGPGTRLTVT.

The rearrangement joins TRBV27 to TRBJ2-7; perhaps TRBD1 as D (5 bases). V was pared by 2 bases and J by 6 bases, with 5 bases between. From germline, CDR1 is MNHEY and CDR2 SMNVEV (reference sequence). The CDR3 length is 11 residues. The CDR3 region is CASSLRGEQYF. The CDR3 bases are TGTGCCAGCAGTTTAAGGGGCGAGCAGTACTTC.

This clone occurred a few times. The J gene is TRBJ2-3, the V gene TRBV28; TRBD1 aligns across 10 bases. This CDR3 comprises 17 residues. Germline values: CDR1 MDHEN, CDR2 SYDVKM. V shed 6 bases and J 1 base; nucleotides not matched to a gene: 10. CDR3 loop: CASSPIDRGPRTDTQYF. DNA of the CDR3: TGTGCCAGCAGCCCCATTGACAGGGGGCCTCGCACAGATACGCAGTATTTT.

This clone was recorded a few times. The CDR3 DNA reads as TGTGCCAGCAGTGAAAAGGGACTAGCGGGAGCCCAAGAGACCCAGTACTTC. Amino acids: CASSEKGLAGAQETQYF. The chain has TRBV6-1 and TRBJ2-5; TRBD2 matches 14 bases. This CDR3 contains 17 residues. With V trimmed by 2 bases and J by 1 base, 3 bases remained unmatched. Germline V CDR1 and CDR2: MNHNS, SASEGT.

This clone was counted only a few times. The rearrangement links TRBV15 to TRBJ2-1; 12 bases align to TRBD2. J was trimmed by 7 bases and V by 1 base; bases with no gene match: 8. The CDR3 covers 17 residues. The germline V gene has CDR1 LNHNV and CDR2 YYDKDF (reference sequence). DNA of the CDR3: TGTGCCACCAGCAGAGGTCCTAGCGGGAGGGCCGGGAATGAGCAGTTCTTC. Translation: CATSRGPSGRAGNEQFF.

V and J are TRBV30 and TRBJ1-5, with unresolved D. This CDR3 region has 14 residues. The germline V gene has CDR1 GTSNPN and CDR2 SVGIG (reference sequence). Deletions cut 0 bases from V and 6 bases from J, with 12 bases between. The CDR3 here is CAWSVLLGAQPQHF. CDR3 nucleotide sequence: TGTGCCTGGAGTGTACTACTGGGAGCTCAGCCCCAGCATTTT. The full variable domain, its missing parts supplied by reference TRBV30 and TRBJ1-5, is SQTIHQWPATLVQPVGSPLSLECTVEGTSNPNLYWYRQAAGRGLQLLFYSVGIGQISSEVPQNLSASRPQDRQFILSSKKLLLSDSGFYLCAWSVLLGAQPQHFGDGTRLSIL.

This clone was detected ten times or more. V gene TRBV7-2 combines with J gene TRBJ1-1, with 7 nucleotides matching TRBD1. With 7 bases clipped from V and 3 bases from J, the junction kept 8 bases outside the gene matches. CDR3 size: 14 residues. CDR1 and CDR2 (germline): SGHTA, FQGNSA. The CDR3 DNA is TGTGCCAGCACCAGAGACAGGGCGGACACTGAAGCTTTCTTT. This gives the protein CASTRDRADTEAFF. Combining the CDR3 with reference TRBV7-2 and TRBJ1-1 gives the whole variable domain GAGVSQSPSNKVTEKGKDVELRCDPISGHTALYWYRQSLGQGLEFLIYFQGNSAPDKSGLPSDRFSAERTGGSVSTLTIQRTQQEDSAVYLCASTRDRADTEAFFGQGTRLTVV.

Only a few counts were recorded for this clone. This sequence joins TRBV20-1 and TRBJ2-5; no definite D call. The CDR3 spans 11 residues. Germline loops: CDR1 DFQATT, CDR2 SNEGSKA (reference sequence). V was trimmed by 4 bases and J by 5 bases, leaving 8 bases between them. The CDR3 region has the DNA TGCAGTGCTAACGACGCGGAGACCCAGTACTTC. It yields the protein CSANDAETQYF.

This clone has a handful of counts. The V call is TRBV7-2, the J call TRBJ2-1; D is ambiguous. This CDR3 region has 14 residues. Germline values: CDR1 SGHTA, CDR2 FQGNSA. The V end was cut by 2 bases, the J end by 0 bases, with 5 bases between. The CDR3 spells CASSLKSSYNEQFF. The DNA of the CDR3 is TGTGCCAGCAGCTTAAAGAGCTCCTACAATGAGCAGTTCTTC.

The rearrangement joins TRBV27 to TRBJ1-1; D not certain. Deletions cut 2 bases from V and 1 base from J, with 5 bases between. The CDR3 totals 13 residues. Germline V gene sequence: CDR1 MNHEY, CDR2 SMNVEV (reference sequence). CDR3 coding DNA: TGTGCCAGCAGTTTAAACAGGAACACTGAAGCTTTCTTT. Its protein is CASSLNRNTEAFF.

There are many counts of this clone. The rearrangement uses TRBV4-3 and TRBJ2-7, with a tentative D call TRBD2 (5 bases). V was clipped by 1 base and J by 3 bases, with 10 bases between them. From germline, CDR1 is LGHNA and CDR2 YSLEER. This CDR3 is 14 amino acids long. The CDR3 sequence is CASSQGAADYEQYF. The CDR3 DNA reads as TGCGCCAGCAGCCAAGGAGCGGCCGACTACGAGCAGTACTTC.

The chain joins TRBV5-1 to TRBJ2-1; tentative D call: TRBD2 (5 bases). The germline V gene has CDR1 SGHRS and CDR2 YFSETQ. CDR3 length equals 14 residues. Trimming removed 2 bases from V and 3 bases from J, with 9 bases in between. CDR3 in DNA: TGCGCCAGCAGCTTCGGGGAGCTCTACAATGAGCAGTTCTTC. Its translation is CASSFGELYNEQFF.

The gene calls are TRBV29-1 and TRBJ1-3; TRBD1 agrees at 8 bases. The germline V gene has CDR1 SQVTM and CDR2 ANQGSEA. Losses at the gene ends were 6 bases for V and 4 bases for J; bases not matched to a gene: 5. The CDR3 length is 13 residues. The CDR3 is CSVNRDRGNTIYF. In DNA form, the CDR3 reads TGCAGCGTGAACCGGGACAGGGGAAACACCATATATTTT.

This clone has ten or more counts. The chain joins TRBV11-2 to TRBJ1-2; D unresolved. CDR1 SGHAT and CDR2 FQNNGV come from the germline V gene. The CDR3 has 11 amino acids. V gave up 2 bases and J gave up 8 bases, with 6 bases separating them. CDR3 DNA: TGTGCCAGCAGCTTAATCTCCGGCTACACCTTC. It encodes CASSLISGYTF.

This clone has more than one count but fewer than ten. The chain couples TRBV16 to TRBJ1-2; D remains unclear. The CDR3 is 13 residues long. Trimming cost V 2 bases and J 1 base, with 5 bases left between them. Germline values: CDR1 KGHSY, CDR2 FQNENV. CDR3 region: CASSQGNNYGYTF. The CDR3 region has the DNA TGTGCCAGCAGCCAAGGAAATAACTATGGCTACACCTTC.

The rearrangement joins TRBV2 to TRBJ1-1, with D hard to call. V shed 1 base and J shed 5 bases, with 8 bases lying between them. Per germline, CDR1 SNHLY and CDR2 FYNNEI. This CDR3 is built from 13 residues. The CDR3, as DNA: TGTGCCAGCAGTGAAGGTCGGCGGACTGAAGCTTTCTTT. It specifies CASSEGRRTEAFF.

This clone was seen at least ten times. CDR3 sequence (DNA): TGTGCCAGCAGCGGGGCGACCAATTCCTACAATGAGCAGTTCTTC. Translating it yields CASSGATNSYNEQFF. This sequence joins TRBV7-2 and TRBJ2-1, with D possibly TRBD1 on 5 matching bases. From germline, CDR1 is SGHTA and CDR2 FQGNSA. V was trimmed by 5 bases and J by 1 base, leaving 12 bases between them. The CDR3 consists of 15 residues. Drawing the rest from reference TRBV7-2 and TRBJ2-1, the complete variable domain is GAGVSQSPSNKVTEKGKDVELRCDPISGHTALYWYRQSLGQGLEFLIYFQGNSAPDKSGLPSDRFSAERTGGSVSTLTIQRTQQEDSAVYLCASSGATNSYNEQFFGPGTRLTVL.